This passage covers 14 T cell receptor beta chains from one sample sequenced in a study of cytomegalovirus exposure and HLA in healthy donors. In the PCR, 60 Vbeta and 13 Jbeta primers were used. The assay was immunoSEQ multiplex PCR, and TCRdb's table has in-frame clones only and misses some. This repertoire includes 20,000 or so clones. The sequencing input was PBMCs. The receptor set was obtained from a man aged 60 to 75 in good health and CMV-seropositive.

This chain joins TRBV30 and TRBJ1-2; D remains unclear. The germline V and J ends were trimmed by 1 base and 4 bases, with 13 bases remaining between them. Germline loops: CDR1 GTSNPN, CDR2 SVGIG (reference sequence). The CDR3 loop spans 14 amino acids. The CDR3 nucleotides are TGTGCCTGGAGTGGACGGCGGGGTGGCTATGGCTACACCTTC. Amino acid sequence: CAWSGRRGGYGYTF. Filled out from reference TRBV30 and TRBJ1-2, the complete variable domain reads SQTIHQWPATLVQPVGSPLSLECTVEGTSNPNLYWYRQAAGRGLQLLFYSVGIGQISSEVPQNLSASRPQDRQFILSSKKLLLSDSGFYLCAWSGRRGGYGYTFGSGTRLTVV.

This rearrangement joins TRBV5-1 to TRBJ1-2; D unclear. Germline V CDR1 and CDR2: SGHRS, YFSETQ. The CDR3 sequence is 15 residues long. Trimming pared 5 bases from V and 3 bases from J, leaving 17 bases between. The CDR3 region has the DNA TGCGCCAGCAGGACGTTAGAGGGAGTTGACTATGGCTACACCTTC. Translation gives CASRTLEGVDYGYTF.

The genes are TRBV5-8 and TRBJ1-1; possible D gene TRBD1, 5 bases. CDR1 is SGHTS, CDR2 YDEGEE, per germline. Trimming left V 3 bases short and J 0 bases short, with 9 bases between. The CDR3 has 14 amino acids. CDR3 amino acids: CASSYRGVNTEAFF. DNA for the CDR3: TGTGCCAGCAGCTACCGGGGGGTGAACACTGAAGCTTTCTTT.

The chain links TRBV7-8 to TRBJ2-2, with TRBD2 as a possible D gene (5 bases). Germline V gene sequence: CDR1 SGHVS, CDR2 FQNEAQ. Trimming cost V 5 bases and J 5 bases, with 15 bases left between them. The CDR3 spans 15 residues. CDR3 nucleotides: TGTGCCAGCAGCCTACTCGGGATGAGGACCGGGGAGCTGTTTTTT. Translated: CASSLLGMRTGELFF.

The V gene is TRBV6-1, the J gene TRBJ2-1; D perhaps matches TRBD2 (6 bases). The CDR3 is 16 amino acids. CDR1 MNHNS and CDR2 SASEGT come from the germline V gene. V was pared by 4 bases and J by 5 bases, with 18 bases between. CDR3 in amino acids: CASSAFWGEADNEQFF. CDR3 nucleotides: TGTGCCAGCAGTGCGTTTTGGGGGGAGGCCGACAATGAGCAGTTCTTC.

This rearrangement joins TRBV6-5 to TRBJ2-7; 9 nucleotides align to TRBD2. There are 15 residues in the CDR3. Losses at the gene ends were 4 bases for V and 6 bases for J; bases not matched to a gene: 10. CDR1 and CDR2 from the germline V gene are MNHEY and SVGAGI. CDR3 DNA sequence: TGTGCCAGCAGTTCAGTAGCGGGGGCCCGAACCGAGCAGTACTTC. Its translation is CASSSVAGARTEQYF.

This rearrangement joins TRBV5-6 to TRBJ1-1, with D hard to call. Germline V CDR1 and CDR2: SGHDT, YYEEEE. The V and J ends lost 4 bases and 1 base respectively, with 11 bases between them. The CDR3 length is 14 residues. For the CDR3, the DNA is TGTGCCAGCAGCCGCCCGAGGGCGAACACTGAAGCTTTCTTT. It encodes CASSRPRANTEAFF.

As DNA, the CDR3 is TGTGCCAGTAGTATAGTATCCGGGAGGGCCGCCGAGCAGTACTTC. Translating gives CASSIVSGRAAEQYF. The rearrangement joins TRBV19 to TRBJ2-7; 8 positions match TRBD2. The length of the CDR3 is 15 residues. The ends lost 1 base at V and 6 bases at J; junction bases unmatched: 8. CDR1 and CDR2 from the germline V gene are LNHDA and SQIVND (reference sequence).

The chain recombines TRBV2 with TRBJ2-7, with TRBD1 matching over 10 bases. Unmatched junction bases numbered 7, after V lost 8 bases and J lost 6 bases. The germline CDR1 and CDR2 sequences are SNHLY and FYNNEI. The CDR3 runs to 13 residues. In DNA, the CDR3 is TGTGCCAGCGCCGGGACAGGGGTAGTCGAGCAGTACTTC. Encoded protein: CASAGTGVVEQYF.

CDR3 sequence (DNA): TGTGCCAGCAGCCACGAAGCGGGAGGGGGCAATGAGCAGTTCTTC. Translation: CASSHEAGGGNEQFF. V is TRBV4-2 and J is TRBJ2-1, with 10 nucleotides matching TRBD2. This CDR3 spans 15 amino acids. Germline CDR1 LGHNA, CDR2 YNFKEQ. J gave up 6 bases and V 3 bases, and 5 bases lay outside the gene matches.

The V and J genes are TRBV7-9 and TRBJ1-5, with 7 bases aligning to TRBD1. V dropped 4 bases and J dropped 6; count of bases not matched to a gene: 6. Germline V gene lookup returns CDR1 SEHNR and CDR2 FQNEAQ (reference sequence). The CDR3 sequence is 14 residues long. The CDR3: CASSSGQPGQPQHF. CDR3 DNA sequence: TGTGCCAGCAGCTCGGGACAGCCAGGTCAGCCCCAGCATTTT.

The J gene is TRBJ2-1, the V gene TRBV30; TRBD2 aligns across 7 bases. There are 12 residues in the CDR3. Germline V gene lookup returns CDR1 GTSNPN and CDR2 SVGIG (reference sequence). Trimming removed 4 bases from V and 4 bases from J; junction bases left unmatched: 1. CDR3 loop: CAWTSGYNEQFF. The CDR3 DNA follows: TGTGCCTGGACTAGCGGATACAATGAGCAGTTCTTC.

The CDR3 DNA follows: TGTGCCAGCAGCGTTAGAGAGGGCCCGCACTCTGGAAACACCATATATTTT. Encoded protein: CASSVREGPHSGNTIYF. The chain couples TRBV9 to TRBJ1-3; D unclear. Germline lookup yields CDR1 SGDLS and CDR2 YYNGEE. The CDR3 runs 17 residues. V was shortened by 2 bases and J by 0 bases, with 15 bases between the two germline ends. Variable domain in full (rest from reference TRBV9 and TRBJ1-3): DSGVTQTPKHLITATGQRVTLRCSPRSGDLSVYWYQQSLDQGLQFLIQYYNGEERAKGNILERFSAQQFPDLHSELNLSSLELGDSALYFCASSVREGPHSGNTIYFGEGSWLTVV.

The chain uses TRBV11-2 and TRBJ1-2; 8 bases are shared with TRBD1. Per the germline V gene, CDR1 is SGHAT and CDR2 is FQNNGV. Trimming at V came to 3 bases and at J to 5 bases, leaving 8 bases not matched to a gene. The CDR3 length is 15 residues. The CDR3 nucleotides read TGTGCCAGCAGCTTGCAGGGGGCTAGTGGGTATGGCTACACCTTC. Translating gives CASSLQGASGYGYTF.